The 31 T cell receptor beta chains reported below all come from one sample, sequenced in a study of cytomegalovirus exposure and HLA in healthy donors. Primers included in the PCR were 60 Vbeta and 13 Jbeta primers. Profiling relied on immunoSEQ multiplex PCR, and the TCRdb table lists in-frame clones only, not all of them. The sample yields over 130,000 clones, 82% seen once. The sequenced material came from PBMCs. The receptors originated from a male donor in good health and CMV-seronegative.

CDR3 DNA: TGCGCCAGCAGCTTGCAGGGGATTGGTTTTGACACTGAAGCTTTCTTT. Translation gives CASSLQGIGFDTEAFF. J is TRBJ1-1 and V is TRBV5-1, with D maybe TRBD1 (6 bases). The V end was cut by 1 base, the J end by 3 bases, with 16 bases between. The CDR3 spans 16 residues. Germline V gives CDR1 SGHRS, CDR2 YFSETQ.

This rearrangement joins TRBV4-1 to TRBJ2-7; 7 bases fit TRBD2. Germline lookup yields CDR1 MGHRA and CDR2 YSYEKL. The CDR3 length is 16 residues. V lost 0 bases and J lost 0; bases outside the gene matches: 5. The CDR3 bases are TGCGCCAGCAGCCAAGATCCAGCGGGAATCTCCTACGAGCAGTACTTC. Translation gives CASSQDPAGISYEQYF.

The chain joins TRBV4-3 to TRBJ2-1; TRBD1 matches at 9 bases. The trim removed 0 bases at V and 6 bases at J, leaving 9 bases unmatched. Germline V gives CDR1 LGHNA, CDR2 YSLEER. This CDR3 comprises 17 residues. CDR3 sequence reads: CASSQDFGRTGANEQFF. CDR3 sequence (DNA): TGCGCCAGCAGCCAAGATTTTGGTAGGACAGGGGCCAATGAGCAGTTCTTC.

CDR3 in amino acids: CASTGQPDLNEKLFF. In nucleotides, the CDR3 is TGTGCCAGCACCGGACAGCCAGACCTTAATGAAAAACTGTTTTTT. The chain uses TRBV2 and TRBJ1-4, with D possibly matching TRBD1 (6 bases). CDR1 is SNHLY, CDR2 FYNNEI, per germline. The CDR3 runs to 15 residues. V lost 7 bases and J lost 4, with 16 bases in between.

The genes are TRBV6-1 and TRBJ2-3, with TRBD2 matching over 11 bases. V lost 9 bases, J lost 6 bases, and 8 bases stayed unmatched. The CDR3 covers 14 residues. CDR1 and CDR2 from the germline V gene are MNHNS and SASEGT. The CDR3 region is CASLSGRDGDTQYF. CDR3 DNA sequence: TGTGCCAGTCTTAGCGGGAGGGATGGGGATACGCAGTATTTT.

DNA of the CDR3: TGTGCCATCCCCCGAAAGAGTAGCAATCAGCCCCAGCATTTT. This codes for CAIPRKSSNQPQHF. The rearrangement links TRBV27 to TRBJ1-5; D is uncertain. V shed 10 bases and J shed 0 bases, with 13 bases lying between them. Germline assignment: CDR1 MNHEY and CDR2 SMNVEV (reference sequence). This CDR3 has 14 residues.

This clone was recorded a few times. The J gene is TRBJ2-1, the V gene TRBV7-3, with 10 bases matching TRBD2. The CDR3 is made up of 16 amino acids. Germline CDR1 and CDR2: SGHTA and FQGTGA. V shed 8 bases, J shed 8 bases, and the junction held 15 bases outside the gene matches. The CDR3 is CASSIIGASGGDEQFF. The CDR3 nucleotides are TGTGCCAGCTCGATTATAGGCGCTAGCGGGGGCGATGAGCAGTTCTTC.

The chain joins TRBV7-3 to TRBJ1-2, with D tentatively TRBD1 (5 bases). The V end was cut by 2 bases, the J end by 6 bases, with 10 bases between. The CDR3 loop spans 13 amino acids. Germline V gene lookup returns CDR1 SGHTA and CDR2 FQGTGA. The CDR3 region is CASSLGGSNGYTF. The CDR3 DNA is TGTGCCAGCAGCTTAGGGGGGTCTAATGGCTACACCTTC.

This clone was picked up a small number of times. The chain links TRBV19 to TRBJ2-5, with 9 positions matching TRBD2. Germline assignment: CDR1 LNHDA and CDR2 SQIVND (reference sequence). J gave up 4 bases and V 6 bases, and 12 bases lay outside the gene matches. The CDR3 contains 16 residues. DNA of the CDR3: TGTGCCAGTAGAAGGTCAGCGGGAGGTCTAAGAGAGACCCAGTACTTC. This translates into CASRRSAGGLRETQYF.

In this sample, this clone turned up a few times. The chain joins TRBV7-6 to TRBJ2-2; D might be TRBD2 (6 bases). Germline V gives CDR1 SGHVS, CDR2 FNYEAQ. CDR3 length: 16 residues. V was pared by 2 bases and J by 4 bases, with 14 bases between. In DNA form, the CDR3 reads TGTGCCAGCAGCTTAAGGGAGGCATCGAGCACCGGGGAGCTGTTTTTT. As protein: CASSLREASSTGELFF.

The chain has TRBV7-2 and TRBJ2-4, with a tentative D call TRBD1 (5 bases). Germline V gives CDR1 SGHTA, CDR2 FQGNSA. The CDR3 extends over 16 amino acids. V was clipped by 4 bases and J by 5 bases, with 18 bases between them. CDR3 bases: TGTGCCAGCAGCTCGAACAGGAACTCTTGGGAAAACATTCAGTACTTC. Translating it yields CASSSNRNSWENIQYF.

The CDR3 sequence is CASRRRSNQPQHF. CDR3 bases: TGTGCCAGCAGGAGAAGAAGCAATCAGCCCCAGCATTTT. The chain employs TRBV6-5 and TRBJ1-5, with D unclear. This CDR3 region has 13 residues. Looked up from germline, CDR1 is MNHEY and CDR2 is SVGAGI. V lost 6 bases and J lost 1, with 7 bases in between.

The CDR3 nucleotides read TGTGCTGTTCCTAGCGGGTTGAGACCCGGCGAGCAGTACTTC. This codes for CAVPSGLRPGEQYF. The V gene is TRBV11-2, the J gene TRBJ2-7, with 8 bases lining up with TRBD2. This CDR3 comprises 14 residues. Germline V gene data show CDR1 as SGHAT and CDR2 as FQNNGV.

The chain recombines TRBV10-3 with TRBJ1-5; tentative D call: TRBD1 (6 bases). Germline loops: CDR1 ENHRY, CDR2 SYGVKD. The CDR3 is 15 residues long. V shed 3 bases and J shed 5 bases, with 14 bases lying between them. This CDR3 is CAISDGRGGDQPQHF. The CDR3 coding sequence is TGTGCCATCAGTGATGGCAGGGGTGGCGATCAGCCCCAGCATTTT.

On this clone: One junction end does not reproduce the germline sequence, and a read error may be involved. The J gene is TRBJ1-1, the V gene TRBV10-3, with 8 bases aligning to TRBD1. CDR1 is ENHRY and CDR2 is SYGVKD in the germline V gene. The CDR3 is 16 amino acids. CDR3 in amino acids: CAISVGQDRARHEAFF. The CDR3 DNA sequence: TGTGCCATTAGTGTAGGACAGGACAGGGCGCGACATGAAGCTTTCTTT.

The V gene is TRBV4-1, the J gene TRBJ2-5, with 10 nucleotides matching TRBD1. The J call is uncertain, as TRBJ2-7 better fits the DNA end. This CDR3 contains 15 residues. Per the germline V gene, CDR1 is MGHRA and CDR2 is YSYEKL. The CDR3 coding sequence is TGCGCCAGCAGCCAAACCGGGACAGGGGTAGGCGAGCAGTACTTC. Translated, it gives CASSQTGTGVGEQYF.

This clone was seen a handful of times. The chain has TRBV7-9 and TRBJ2-7, with 7 nucleotides matching TRBD1. The CDR3 consists of 18 residues. The germline V gene has CDR1 SEHNR and CDR2 FQNEAQ (reference sequence). V lost 0 bases to trimming and J lost 7 bases; unmatched junction nucleotides: 18. The CDR3 loop reads CASSLAGPTHLRGREQYF. CDR3 DNA sequence: TGTGCCAGCAGCTTAGCAGGACCGACGCACCTAAGGGGGCGTGAGCAGTACTTC.

The V and J genes are TRBV5-1 and TRBJ2-3; 8 nucleotides line up with TRBD2. CDR1 is SGHRS, CDR2 YFSETQ, per germline. V shed 3 bases and J 6 bases; nucleotides not matched to a gene: 9. The CDR3 spans 15 residues. The CDR3 DNA reads as TGCGCCAGCAGCTCAGGACTAGCATACAGGGATACGCAGTATTTT. Protein sequence: CASSSGLAYRDTQYF.

The rearrangement links TRBV6-6 to TRBJ2-1; 12 bases map to TRBD2. This CDR3 spans 16 amino acids. Germline assignment: CDR1 MNHNY and CDR2 SVGAGI (reference sequence). The V gene end was trimmed by 5 bases and the J gene end by 6 bases; junction bases not matched to a gene: 8. In nucleotides, the CDR3 is TGTGCCAGCAGTCCAACACAGGGACTAGCGGGCAATGAGCAGTTCTTC. Residues: CASSPTQGLAGNEQFF.

The chain carries TRBV7-2 and TRBJ1-1; 8 bases align to TRBD1. The V gene end was trimmed by 5 bases and the J gene end by 2 bases; junction bases not matched to a gene: 4. The length of the CDR3 is 14 residues. Looked up from germline, CDR1 is SGHTA and CDR2 is FQGNSA. The CDR3 reads CASSPQGENTEAFF. The CDR3 coding sequence is TGTGCCAGCAGCCCACAGGGGGAAAACACTGAAGCTTTCTTT.

V and J are TRBV30 and TRBJ2-1; possible D gene TRBD2, 5 bases. The CDR3 contains 11 residues. The germline V and J ends were trimmed by 2 bases and 10 bases, with 9 bases remaining between them. Germline values: CDR1 GTSNPN, CDR2 SVGIG (reference sequence). CDR3 region: CAWSHKREQFF. The CDR3 DNA sequence: TGTGCCTGGAGTCACAAGCGGGAGCAGTTCTTC.

This sequence joins TRBV19 and TRBJ2-3; 8 bases align to TRBD1. V lost 1 base, J lost 9 bases, and 9 bases stayed unmatched. This CDR3 spans 15 amino acids. CDR1 LNHDA and CDR2 SQIVND come from the germline V gene (reference sequence). CDR3 DNA sequence: TGTGCCAGTAGTATAGTTGGACAGGGCGGCGTGACGCAGTATTTT. Its protein is CASSIVGQGGVTQYF.

This clone was seen a single time. The chain couples TRBV18 to TRBJ2-7, with a weak D call TRBD2 (6 bases). V lost 6 bases to trimming and J lost 7 bases, with 16 bases between them. CDR1 and CDR2 from the germline V gene are KGHSH and LQKENI. This CDR3 has 13 residues. The CDR3 sequence: CASSSGGAREQYF. DNA of the CDR3: TGTGCCAGCTCCAGTGGCGGGGCCAGGGAGCAGTACTTC. The full variable domain, in which reference TRBV18 and TRBJ2-7 provide the parts outside the CDR3, is NAGVMQNPRHLVRRRGQEARLRCSPMKGHSHVYWYRQLPEEGLKFMVYLQKENIIDESGMPKERFSAEFPKEGPSILRIQQVVRGDSAAYFCASSSGGAREQYFGPGTRLTVT.

The V call is TRBV20-1, the J call TRBJ1-2; D is ambiguous. This CDR3 has 11 residues. Trimming shortened V by 6 bases and J by 1 base, and 6 bases separated the two germline ends. The germline V gene encodes CDR1 DFQATT and CDR2 SNEGSKA (reference sequence). The DNA for the CDR3 is TGCAGTGCACCCGGTAACTATGGCTACACCTTC. Its protein product is CSAPGNYGYTF.

This clone has only one observation. The chain links TRBV28 to TRBJ2-3, with 9 bases matching TRBD2. V was clipped by 2 bases and J by 3 bases; unmatched bases: 0. CDR1 MDHEN and CDR2 SYDVKM come from the germline V gene. This CDR3 is built from 14 residues. Written as DNA, the CDR3 is TGTGCCAGCAGTTTAAGCGGGAGGACAGATACGCAGTATTTT. This sequence encodes CASSLSGRTDTQYF. The full variable domain, its missing parts supplied by reference TRBV28 and TRBJ2-3, is DVKVTQSSRYLVKRTGEKVFLECVQDMDHENMFWYRQDPGLGLRLIYFSYDVKMKEKGDIPEGYSVSREKKERFSLILESASTNQTSMYLCASSLSGRTDTQYFGPGTRLTVL.

The chain couples TRBV11-2 to TRBJ2-7; D is perhaps TRBD1 (5 bases). Trimming stripped 2 bases from V and 1 base from J, with 12 bases between. Germline V gives CDR1 SGHAT, CDR2 FQNNGV. The CDR3 is made up of 15 amino acids. CDR3 coding DNA: TGTGCCAGCAGCTTATGGCAGGGCTCTTCCTACGAGCAGTACTTC. Translation: CASSLWQGSSYEQYF.

This clone is a singleton in its sample. The chain links TRBV28 to TRBJ2-7, with D maybe TRBD2 (5 bases). The CDR3 loop spans 12 amino acids. Germline CDR1 MDHEN, CDR2 SYDVKM. V gave up 2 bases and J gave up 4 bases, with 6 bases separating them. CDR3 protein: CASSLGRYEQYF. For the CDR3, the DNA is TGTGCCAGCAGTTTAGGGAGATACGAGCAGTACTTC. The entire variable domain, with the rest obtained from reference TRBV28 and TRBJ2-7, is as follows: DVKVTQSSRYLVKRTGEKVFLECVQDMDHENMFWYRQDPGLGLRLIYFSYDVKMKEKGDIPEGYSVSREKKERFSLILESASTNQTSMYLCASSLGRYEQYFGPGTRLTVT.

The chain employs TRBV7-9 and TRBJ2-7, with D unresolved. From germline, CDR1 is SEHNR and CDR2 FQNEAQ (reference sequence). With 2 bases removed from V and 1 base from J, the gap between germline ends came to 6 bases. The CDR3 sequence is 13 residues long. The CDR3 coding sequence is TGTGCCAGCAGCTTAATACTATCCTACGAGCAGTACTTC. Translation: CASSLILSYEQYF. Together with reference TRBV7-9 and TRBJ2-7, the CDR3 gives the full variable domain: DTGVSQNPRHKITKRGQNVTFRCDPISEHNRLYWYRQTLGQGPEFLTYFQNEAQLEKSRLLSDRFSAERPKGSFSTLEIQRTEQGDSAMYLCASSLILSYEQYFGPGTRLTVT.

The rearrangement joins TRBV9 to TRBJ2-5, with TRBD2 identical over 10 bases. Germline V gene lookup returns CDR1 SGDLS and CDR2 YYNGEE. Trimming took 3 bases from V and 8 from J; bases not matched to a gene: 19. CDR3 length: 18 amino acids. CDR3 amino acids: CASSAPGGASGSVETQYF. CDR3 nucleotide sequence: TGTGCCAGCAGCGCGCCAGGGGGGGCTAGCGGGAGTGTCGAAACCCAGTACTTC.

The V call is TRBV7-3, the J call TRBJ2-3; a possible D gene is TRBD2 (5 bases). Germline CDR1 SGHTA, CDR2 FQGTGA. The CDR3 is 13 residues long. Deletions cut 5 bases from V and 1 base from J, with 7 bases between. CDR3 sequence: CASSPGGTDTQYF. The DNA for the CDR3 is TGTGCCAGCAGCCCCGGGGGCACAGATACGCAGTATTTT.

The CDR3 DNA is TGTGCCAGCAGGACTAGCGGGAGGGGCAATGAGCAGTTCTTC. Amino acids: CASRTSGRGNEQFF. This rearrangement joins TRBV4-2 to TRBJ2-1; the match to TRBD2 covers 14 bases. Germline V CDR1 and CDR2: LGHNA, YNFKEQ. The V and J ends lost 6 bases and 6 bases, in that order; junction bases with no gene match: 1. CDR3 length: 14 amino acids.